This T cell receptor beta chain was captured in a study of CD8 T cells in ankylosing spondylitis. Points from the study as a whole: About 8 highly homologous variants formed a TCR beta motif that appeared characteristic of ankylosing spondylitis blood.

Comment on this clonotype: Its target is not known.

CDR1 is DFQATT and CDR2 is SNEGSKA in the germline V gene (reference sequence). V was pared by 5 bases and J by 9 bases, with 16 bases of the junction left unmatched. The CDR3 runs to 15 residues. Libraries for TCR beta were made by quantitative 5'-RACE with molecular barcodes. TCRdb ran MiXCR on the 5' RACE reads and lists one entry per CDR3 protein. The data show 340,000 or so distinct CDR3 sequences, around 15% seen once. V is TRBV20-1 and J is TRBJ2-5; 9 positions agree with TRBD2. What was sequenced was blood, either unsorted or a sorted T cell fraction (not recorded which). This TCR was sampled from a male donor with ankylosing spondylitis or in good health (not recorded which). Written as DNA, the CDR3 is TGCAGTGCTCCGAATACCGGACTAGCGAATTCGGCCCAGTACTTC. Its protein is CSAPNTGLANSAQYF.